These 18 T cell receptor beta chains were sequenced from one sample in a study of beta chain features in type 1 diabetes. Study-wide points: Moderate yet significant TCRB CDR3 shortening was seen in Type 1 diabetes patients in all four CD4+ subsets.

No antigens are known for them. Sequenced material consisted of expressed TCRB transcripts (all of the isolated RNA was reverse transcribed). The method was immunoSEQ multiplex PCR; TCRdb's version includes in-frame clones alone and lacks a portion of them. The sample shows some 660,000 clones, 11% to 15% of them seen only once. The sample was naive CD4+ T cells from blood. These TCRs come from a man aged 18 to 35 with type 1 diabetes.

This chain joins TRBV4-3 and TRBJ1-2; D gene unclear. Trimming took off 1 base at V and 0 bases at J, with 6 bases between the two ends. The CDR3 has 14 residues. Germline CDR1 and CDR2: LGHNA and YSLEER. CDR3 sequence reads: CASSQGHSNYGYTF. The DNA of the CDR3 is TGCGCCAGCAGCCAAGGTCACTCTAACTATGGCTACACCTTC.

Remarks on this clone: Other DNA sequences in this sample translate to the same CDR3. V is TRBV30 and J is TRBJ1-2, with D possibly being TRBD1 (5 bases). Germline CDR1 and CDR2: GTSNPN and SVGIG (reference sequence). There are 12 residues in the CDR3. Deletions cut 2 bases from V and 5 bases from J, with 9 bases between. DNA of the CDR3: TGTGCCTGGAGTCGACAGATTTATGGCTACACCTTC. Encoded protein: CAWSRQIYGYTF.

This clone was counted only a few times. The chain combines TRBV14 with TRBJ2-7; D might be TRBD1 (5 bases). Trimming stripped 1 base from V and 5 bases from J, with 12 bases between. Germline V gene sequence: CDR1 SGHDN, CDR2 FVKESK. The CDR3 is 14 amino acids. The chain's CDR3 is CASSQVVGQDEQYF. CDR3 coding DNA: TGTGCCAGCAGCCAAGTGGTTGGACAAGACGAGCAGTACTTC.

V and J are TRBV28 and TRBJ1-3, with D possibly matching TRBD1 (6 bases). V lost 5 bases to trimming and J lost 0 bases, with 8 bases between them. Germline V gives CDR1 MDHEN, CDR2 SYDVKM. This CDR3 contains 14 residues. CDR3 DNA: TGTGCCAGCAGTCAAGGGGGCTCTGGAAACACCATATATTTT. Amino acid sequence: CASSQGGSGNTIYF.

The chain joins TRBV28 to TRBJ2-4; D remains unclear. Germline V gene lookup returns CDR1 MDHEN and CDR2 SYDVKM. This CDR3 spans 14 amino acids. V gave up 6 bases and J gave up 0 bases, with 9 bases separating them. The CDR3, as DNA: TGTGCCAGCAGCCTCCTTCTAGCCAAAAACATTCAGTACTTC. This gives the protein CASSLLLAKNIQYF.

This chain joins TRBV2 and TRBJ2-7; D gene ambiguous. Trimming removed 9 bases from V and 6 bases from J, with 12 bases in between. This CDR3 is 11 amino acids long. Germline lookup yields CDR1 SNHLY and CDR2 FYNNEI. The CDR3 sequence is CASTEALEQYF. The DNA of the CDR3 is TGTGCCAGTACCGAGGCGCTCGAGCAGTACTTC.

CDR3 DNA sequence: TGCGCCAGCAGCCCCCTGGGCACCACACGAGGGGCAGATACGCAGTATTTT. This gives the protein CASSPLGTTRGADTQYF. This rearrangement joins TRBV4-1 to TRBJ2-3; D is tentatively TRBD1 or TRBD2 (5 bases each). With 4 bases removed from V and 4 bases from J, the gap between germline ends came to 21 bases. The CDR3 runs 17 residues. Per the germline V gene, CDR1 is MGHRA and CDR2 is YSYEKL.

Remarks on this clone: Other DNA sequences within the sample encode an identical CDR3. The chain combines TRBV6-5 with TRBJ2-1; D gene unclear. This CDR3 region has 15 residues. The germline V gene encodes CDR1 MNHEY and CDR2 SVGAGI. The V end lost 0 bases, the J end lost 0 bases, and 6 bases lay between the germline ends. In DNA form, the CDR3 reads TGTGCCAGCAGTTACTCGTGGAGCTCCTACAATGAGCAGTTCTTC. Translated, it gives CASSYSWSSYNEQFF.

This clone appeared a few times. The chain employs TRBV28 and TRBJ1-4; no clear D gene. With 0 bases removed from V and 5 bases from J, the gap between germline ends came to 10 bases. CDR3 length: 15 amino acids. In germline, CDR1 is MDHEN, CDR2 SYDVKM. In nucleotides, the CDR3 is TGTGCCAGCAGTTTATGGCCAGAGGCCAATGAAAAACTGTTTTTT. This encodes CASSLWPEANEKLFF.

The CDR3 sequence: CASTHSERVGYTF. The CDR3, as DNA: TGTGCCAGCACCCACTCGGAACGGGTCGGCTACACCTTC. This chain links TRBV7-2 with TRBJ1-2; D not resolved. The V and J ends lost 7 bases and 8 bases respectively, with 17 bases between them. The CDR3 is 13 amino acids. Germline assignment: CDR1 SGHTA and CDR2 FQGNSA.

This rearrangement joins TRBV19 to TRBJ1-1, with D uncertain. The CDR3 has 14 residues. Germline V gives CDR1 LNHDA, CDR2 SQIVND (reference sequence). V shed 6 bases and J shed 5 bases, with 16 bases lying between them. The CDR3 spells CASSPREGRTEAFF. The CDR3 coding sequence is TGTGCCAGTAGCCCCCGGGAGGGCCGGACTGAAGCTTTCTTT.

Worth noting for this clone: Distinct nucleotide sequences in the sample also encode this CDR3. The chain carries TRBV5-1 and TRBJ2-5; D may match TRBD1 or TRBD2 (5 bases each). This CDR3 has 13 residues. Per the germline V gene, CDR1 is SGHRS and CDR2 is YFSETQ. Trimming shortened V by 0 bases and J by 4 bases, and 7 bases separated the two germline ends. In DNA form, the CDR3 reads TGCGCCAGCAGCTTGGGGGGACCAGAGACCCAGTACTTC. Protein: CASSLGGPETQYF.

This clone was seen a few times. The chain employs TRBV2 and TRBJ2-1; D gene unclear. Germline V gene data show CDR1 as SNHLY and CDR2 as FYNNEI. The CDR3 loop spans 14 amino acids. Trimming took 8 bases from V and 2 from J, leaving 13 bases between them. The CDR3 sequence: CASVQRITYNEQFF. The CDR3, as DNA: TGTGCCAGCGTGCAGCGCATAACCTACAATGAGCAGTTCTTC.

The table lists this clone with a few counts. The chain couples TRBV4-3 to TRBJ2-3, with no clear D. V dropped 4 bases and J dropped 0 bases, with 11 bases sitting between them. In germline, CDR1 is LGHNA, CDR2 YSLEER. CDR3 size: 15 residues. The CDR3 is CASSRRAASTDTQYF. The CDR3 coding sequence is TGCGCCAGCAGCCGTCGGGCCGCCAGCACAGATACGCAGTATTTT.

This clone has a handful of counts. This chain links TRBV9 with TRBJ2-5, with a possible D match to TRBD2 (5 bases). Germline V gene sequence: CDR1 SGDLS, CDR2 YYNGEE. V lost 2 bases and J 5 bases, leaving 19 bases between the germline ends. The CDR3 is made up of 16 amino acids. The CDR3 spells CASSVGRFGVAETQYF. In nucleotides, the CDR3 is TGTGCCAGCAGCGTTGGGCGTTTCGGGGTCGCGGAGACCCAGTACTTC. Full variable domain (missing parts from reference TRBV9 and TRBJ2-5): DSGVTQTPKHLITATGQRVTLRCSPRSGDLSVYWYQQSLDQGLQFLIQYYNGEERAKGNILERFSAQQFPDLHSELNLSSLELGDSALYFCASSVGRFGVAETQYFGPGTRLLVL.

This clone has only a few counts. This CDR3 is CASSFSRHQPQHF. DNA for the CDR3: TGTGCCAGCAGTTTCAGCAGGCATCAGCCCCAGCATTTT. J is TRBJ1-5 and V is TRBV27; D is unresolved. CDR1 MNHEY and CDR2 SMNVEV come from the germline V gene (reference sequence). Trimming pared 3 bases from V and 5 bases from J, leaving 8 bases between. This CDR3 spans 13 amino acids.

This clone was seen a few times. The rearrangement joins TRBV6-5 to TRBJ2-6; weak D call: TRBD2 (5 bases). Trimming shortened V by 0 bases and J by 0 bases, and 6 bases separated the two germline ends. Per germline, CDR1 MNHEY and CDR2 SVGAGI. The CDR3 is 16 residues long. The CDR3 sequence is CASSYSRDSGANVLTF. In DNA form, the CDR3 reads TGTGCCAGCAGTTACTCGAGGGACTCTGGGGCCAACGTCCTGACTTTC.

This clone has more than one count but fewer than ten. The chain carries TRBV19 and TRBJ2-1; D gene unclear. The V and J ends lost 6 bases and 5 bases respectively, with 8 bases between them. The CDR3 has 12 residues. Germline V gene lookup returns CDR1 LNHDA and CDR2 SQIVND (reference sequence). In DNA form, the CDR3 reads TGTGCCAGTAGGGTACGGGACAATGAGCAGTTCTTC. Its translation: CASRVRDNEQFF.